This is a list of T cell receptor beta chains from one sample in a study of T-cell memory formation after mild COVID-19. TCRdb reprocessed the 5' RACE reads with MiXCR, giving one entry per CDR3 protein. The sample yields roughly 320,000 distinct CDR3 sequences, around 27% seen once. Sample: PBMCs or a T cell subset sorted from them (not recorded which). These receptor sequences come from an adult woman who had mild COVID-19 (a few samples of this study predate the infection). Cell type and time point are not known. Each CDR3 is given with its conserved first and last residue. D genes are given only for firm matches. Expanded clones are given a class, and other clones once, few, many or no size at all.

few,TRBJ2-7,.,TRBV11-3,CASSLDRFGGQYF,TGTGCCAGCAGCTTAGATCGGTTTGGAGGGCAGTACTTC
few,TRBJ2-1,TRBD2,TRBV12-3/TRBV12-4,CASSLGLAEGNEQFF,TGTGCCAGCAGTTTGGGTCTAGCGGAGGGTAATGAGCAGTTCTTC
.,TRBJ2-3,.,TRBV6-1,CASSATGTSTDTQYF,TGTGCCAGCAGTGCTACAGGGACCAGCACAGATACGCAGTATTTT
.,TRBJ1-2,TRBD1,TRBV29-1,CSVEAGTGGLGGYTF,TGCAGCGTTGAGGCCGGGACAGGGGGCCTCGGGGGCTACACCTTC
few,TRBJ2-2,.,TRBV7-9,CASSIFQGTGELFF,TGTGCCAGCAGCATATTCCAGGGCACCGGGGAGCTGTTTTTT
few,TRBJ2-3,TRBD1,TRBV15,CATSSRGQGTDTQYF,TGTGCCACCAGCAGTCGAGGACAGGGAACAGATACGCAGTATTTT
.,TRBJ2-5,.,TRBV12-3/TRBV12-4,CASSFGSGERETQYF,TGTGCCAGCAGTTTTGGGTCGGGGGAACGAGAGACCCAGTACTTC
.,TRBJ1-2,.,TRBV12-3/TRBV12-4,CASSLGFRGYTF,TGTGCCAGCAGTTTAGGGTTTCGGGGCTACACCTTC
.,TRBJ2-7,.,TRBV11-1,CASSLQRSSSYEQYF,TGTGCCAGCAGCCTACAGCGGTCGAGCTCCTACGAGCAGTACTTC
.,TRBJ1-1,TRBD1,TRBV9,CASSVDDRGITEAFF,TGTGCCAGCAGCGTAGACGACAGGGGGATCACTGAAGCTTTCTTT
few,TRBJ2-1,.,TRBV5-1,CASSRTGTDYNEQFF,TGCGCCAGCAGCAGAACCGGGACGGACTACAATGAGCAGTTCTTC
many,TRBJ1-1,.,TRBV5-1,CASSLVGTEAFF,TGTGCCAGCAGCTTAGTGGGAACTGAAGCTTTCTTT
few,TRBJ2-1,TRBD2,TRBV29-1,CSVSGSSSYNEQFF,TGCAGCGTGAGCGGGAGTAGCTCCTACAATGAGCAGTTCTTC
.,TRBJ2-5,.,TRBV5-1,CASSLASSKAETQYF,TGCGCCAGCAGCTTGGCTTCCTCCAAGGCGGAGACCCAGTACTTC
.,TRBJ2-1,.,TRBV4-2,CASSQDQQGDEQFF,TGTGCCAGCAGCCAAGATCAACAGGGTGATGAGCAGTTCTTC
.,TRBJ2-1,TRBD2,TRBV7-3,CASSLTLAGEQFF,TGTGCCAGCAGCTTAACACTAGCGGGTGAGCAGTTCTTC
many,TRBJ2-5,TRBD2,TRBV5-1,CASSPQGLAGDKAQYF,TGCGCCAGCAGCCCTCAGGGACTAGCGGGAGATAAGGCCCAGTACTTC
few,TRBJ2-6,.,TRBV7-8,CASSPRDGANVLTF,TGTGCCAGCAGCCCGAGGGATGGGGCCAACGTCCTGACTTTC
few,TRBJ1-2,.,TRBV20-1,CSDHERVGYTF,TGCAGTGATCACGAGAGGGTCGGCTACACCTTC
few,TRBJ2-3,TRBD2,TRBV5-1,CASSLSGGRTDTQYF,TGCGCCAGCAGCTTGTCGGGGGGGCGGACAGATACGCAGTATTTT
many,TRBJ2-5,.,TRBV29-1,CSVVGSGGGETQYF,TGCAGCGTTGTAGGATCAGGGGGGGGAGAGACCCAGTACTTC
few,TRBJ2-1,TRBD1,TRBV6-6,CASSFGRTGLEEQFF,TGTGCCAGCAGTTTTGGCCGGACAGGGTTGGAGGAGCAGTTCTTC
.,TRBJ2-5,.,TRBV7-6,CASSPDLGHRETQYF,TGTGCCAGCAGCCCGGATCTGGGACATCGAGAGACCCAGTACTTC
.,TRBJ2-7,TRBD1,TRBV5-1,CASSPGQGDDEQYF,TGCGCCAGCAGCCCCGGGCAGGGGGACGACGAGCAGTACTTC
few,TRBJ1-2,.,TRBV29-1,CSVLEANYGYTF,TGCAGCGTCCTGGAGGCTAACTATGGCTACACCTTC
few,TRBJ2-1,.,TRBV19,CASSIATHNEQFF,TGTGCCAGTAGTATAGCCACCCACAATGAGCAGTTCTTC
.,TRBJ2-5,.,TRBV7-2,CASSYRDLQETQYF,TGTGCCAGCAGCTACCGGGACTTACAAGAGACCCAGTACTTC
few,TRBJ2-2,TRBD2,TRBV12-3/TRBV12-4,CASSLISWTRYTGELFF,TGTGCCAGCAGTTTAATTAGTTGGACTAGATACACCGGGGAGCTGTTTTTT
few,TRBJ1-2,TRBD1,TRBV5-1,CASSPDREYGYTF,TGCGCCAGCAGCCCGGACAGGGAGTATGGCTACACCTTC
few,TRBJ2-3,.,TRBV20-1,CSARPQGPDTQYF,TGCAGTGCACGACCGCAGGGGCCAGATACGCAGTATTTT
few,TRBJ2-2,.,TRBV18,CASSPLNTGELFF,TGTGCCAGCTCACCATTAAACACCGGGGAGCTGTTTTTT
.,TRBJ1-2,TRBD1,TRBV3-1,CASSVWDRPNYGYTF,TGTGCCAGCAGCGTATGGGACAGACCCAACTATGGCTACACCTTC
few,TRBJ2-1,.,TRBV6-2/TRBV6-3,CASSYEAGFYEQFF,TGTGCCAGCAGTTACGAAGCTGGGTTCTATGAGCAGTTCTTC
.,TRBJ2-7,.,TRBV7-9,CASRADSSYEQYF,TGTGCCAGCAGAGCGGACAGTTCCTACGAGCAGTACTTC
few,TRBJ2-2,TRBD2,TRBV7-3,CASSRTGLAANTGELFF,TGTGCCAGCAGCCGTACAGGACTAGCGGCGAACACCGGGGAGCTGTTTTTT
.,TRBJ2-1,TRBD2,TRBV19,CASSTAGGPNEQFF,TGTGCCAGTAGTACGGCGGGGGGGCCGAATGAGCAGTTCTTC
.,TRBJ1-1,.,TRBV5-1,CASSLETLRKAFF,TGCGCCAGCAGCTTGGAGACACTCAGGAAGGCTTTCTTT
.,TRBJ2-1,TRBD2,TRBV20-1,CSARSGSSMYEQFF,TGCAGTGCTAGGAGCGGGAGTTCTATGTATGAGCAGTTCTTC
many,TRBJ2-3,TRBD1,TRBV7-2,CASSPNRLGQGQSDTQYF,TGTGCCAGCAGCCCTAACCGGTTAGGACAGGGGCAGTCTGATACGCAGTATTTT
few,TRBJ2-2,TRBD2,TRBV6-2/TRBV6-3,CASLPGLAGAGELFF,TGTGCCAGCCTGCCCGGGCTAGCGGGTGCCGGGGAGCTGTTTTTT
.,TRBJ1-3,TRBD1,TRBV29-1,CSVIPGQAGLGNTIYF,TGCAGCGTAATCCCGGGACAGGCGGGTCTTGGAAACACCATATATTTT
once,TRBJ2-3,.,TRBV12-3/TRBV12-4,CASSPGSGDTQYF,TGTGCCAGCAGTCCGGGGTCAGGAGATACGCAGTATTTT